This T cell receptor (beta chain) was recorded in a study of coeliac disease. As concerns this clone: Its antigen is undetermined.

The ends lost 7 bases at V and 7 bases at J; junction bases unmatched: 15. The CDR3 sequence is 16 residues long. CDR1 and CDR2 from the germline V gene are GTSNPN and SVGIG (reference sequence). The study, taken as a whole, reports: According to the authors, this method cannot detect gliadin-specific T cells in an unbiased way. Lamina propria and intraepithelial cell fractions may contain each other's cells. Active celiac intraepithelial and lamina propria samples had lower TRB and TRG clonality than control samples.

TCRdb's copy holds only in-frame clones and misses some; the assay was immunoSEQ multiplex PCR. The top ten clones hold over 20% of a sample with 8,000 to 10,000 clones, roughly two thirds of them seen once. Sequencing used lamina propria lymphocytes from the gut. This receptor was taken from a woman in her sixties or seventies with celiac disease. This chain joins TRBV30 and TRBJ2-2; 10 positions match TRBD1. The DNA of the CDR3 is TGTGCCTACTCGTATCTCTGGACAGGGGGGTACGGGGAGCTGTTTTTT. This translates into CAYSYLWTGGYGELFF. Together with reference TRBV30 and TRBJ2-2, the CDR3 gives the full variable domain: SQTIHQWPATLVQPVGSPLSLECTVEGTSNPNLYWYRQAAGRGLQLLFYSVGIGQISSEVPQNLSASRPQDRQFILSSKKLLLSDSGFYLCAYSYLWTGGYGELFFGEGSRLTVL.